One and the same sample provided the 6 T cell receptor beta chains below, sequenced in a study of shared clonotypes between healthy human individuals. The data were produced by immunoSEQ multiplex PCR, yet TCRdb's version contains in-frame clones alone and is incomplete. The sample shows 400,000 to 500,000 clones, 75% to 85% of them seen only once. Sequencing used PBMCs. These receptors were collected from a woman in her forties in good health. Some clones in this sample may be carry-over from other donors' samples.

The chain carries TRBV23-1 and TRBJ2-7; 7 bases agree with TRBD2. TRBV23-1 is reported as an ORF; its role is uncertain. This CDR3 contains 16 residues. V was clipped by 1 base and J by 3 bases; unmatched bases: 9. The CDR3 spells CASSQYSREKRYEQYF. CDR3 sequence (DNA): TGCGCCAGCAGTCAATACTCGCGGGAGAAGCGCTACGAGCAGTACTTC.

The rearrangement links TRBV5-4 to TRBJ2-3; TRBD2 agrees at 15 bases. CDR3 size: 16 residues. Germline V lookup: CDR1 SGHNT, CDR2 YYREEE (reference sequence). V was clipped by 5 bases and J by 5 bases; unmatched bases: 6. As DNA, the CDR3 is TGTGCCAGCAGTTCCGGACTAGCGGGAGGGGTAGATACGCAGTATTTT. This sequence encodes CASSSGLAGGVDTQYF. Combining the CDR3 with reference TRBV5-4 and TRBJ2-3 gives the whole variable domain ETGVTQSPTHLIKTRGQQVTLRCSSQSGHNTVSWYQQALGQGPQFIFQYYREEENGRGNFPPRFSGLQFPNYSSELNVNALELDDSALYLCASSSGLAGGVDTQYFGPGTRLTVL.

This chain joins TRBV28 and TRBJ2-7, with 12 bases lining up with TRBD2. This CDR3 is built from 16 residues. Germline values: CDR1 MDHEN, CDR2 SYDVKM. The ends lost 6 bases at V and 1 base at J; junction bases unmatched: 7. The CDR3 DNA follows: TGTGCCAGCAGCCCGACTAGCGGGAGCTTGTCCTACGAGCAGTACTTC. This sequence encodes CASSPTSGSLSYEQYF.

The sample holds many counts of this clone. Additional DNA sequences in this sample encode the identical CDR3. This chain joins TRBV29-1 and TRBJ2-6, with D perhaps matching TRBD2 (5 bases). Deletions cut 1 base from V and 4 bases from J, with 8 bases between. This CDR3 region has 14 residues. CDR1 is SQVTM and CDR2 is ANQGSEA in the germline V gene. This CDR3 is CSVEGGSGANVLTF. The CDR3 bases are TGCAGCGTTGAAGGTGGGAGCGGGGCCAACGTCCTGACTTTC.

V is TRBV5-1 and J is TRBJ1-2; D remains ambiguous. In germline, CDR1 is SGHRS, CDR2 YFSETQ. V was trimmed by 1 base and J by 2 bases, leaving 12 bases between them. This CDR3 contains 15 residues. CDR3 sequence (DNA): TGCGCCAGCAGCTTGTCGCCCGGGATCAACTATGGCTACACCTTC. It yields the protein CASSLSPGINYGYTF.

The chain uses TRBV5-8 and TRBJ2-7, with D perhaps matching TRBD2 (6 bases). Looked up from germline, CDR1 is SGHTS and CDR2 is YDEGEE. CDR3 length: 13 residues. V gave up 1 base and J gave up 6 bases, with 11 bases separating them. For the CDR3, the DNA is TGTGCCAGCAGCTTGACTACTAGCTTCGAGCAGTACTTC. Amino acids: CASSLTTSFEQYF. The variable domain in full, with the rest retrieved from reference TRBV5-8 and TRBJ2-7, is EAGVTQSPTHLIKTRGQQATLRCSPISGHTSVYWYQQALGLGLQFLLWYDEGEERNRGNFPPRFSGRQFPNYSSELNVNALELEDSALYLCASSLTTSFEQYFGPGTRLTVT.